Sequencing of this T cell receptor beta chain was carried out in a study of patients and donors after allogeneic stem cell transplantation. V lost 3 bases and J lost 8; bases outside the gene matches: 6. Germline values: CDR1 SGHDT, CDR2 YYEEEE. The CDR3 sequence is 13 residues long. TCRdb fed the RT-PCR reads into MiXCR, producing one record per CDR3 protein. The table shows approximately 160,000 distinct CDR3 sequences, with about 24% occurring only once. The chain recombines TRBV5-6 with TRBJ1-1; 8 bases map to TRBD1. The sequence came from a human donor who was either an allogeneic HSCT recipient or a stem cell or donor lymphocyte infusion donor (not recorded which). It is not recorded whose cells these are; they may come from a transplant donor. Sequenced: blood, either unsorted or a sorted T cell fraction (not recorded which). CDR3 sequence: CASSYDRGGEAFF. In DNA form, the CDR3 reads TGTGCCAGCAGCTACGACAGGGGCGGAGAAGCTTTCTTT.